The 22 T cell receptor beta chains below were found in one sample sequenced in a study of beta chain features in type 1 diabetes listed by TCRdb under 2018. The receptor library was made with the immunoSEQ multiplex PCR assay. The entire amount of isolated RNA was reverse transcribed using the High Capacity cDNA Reverse Transcription Kit, so the sequenced TCRB transcripts were expressed ones. The table comes from immuneACCESS by way of TCRdb, which keeps in-frame sequences with V and J called. Part of the clones is missing from these tables; in studies checked, under half for an unresolved V gene and the rest for unknown reasons. The sample table contains under 950,000 clones; only one count was recorded for roughly a sixth of them. The ten largest clones take up about 0.02% of the sample. Sequencing was done on a sample of naive CD4+ T cells from blood. The label giving this sample's cell subset or site can be read as: true naive CD4+ T cells. Every receptor here comes from a woman under 30 in good health.

This clone has a handful of counts. The gene calls are TRBV27 and TRBJ2-5; 8 bases agree with TRBD1. The CDR3 is 14 amino acids. V shed 3 bases, J shed 7 bases, and the junction held 7 bases outside the gene matches. Germline CDR1 reads MNHEY; CDR2 reads SMNVEV (reference sequence). The CDR3 sequence is CASSLSGQGWTQYF. The DNA of the CDR3 is TGTGCCAGCAGTTTGAGTGGACAGGGTTGGACCCAGTACTTC.

This clone has a handful of counts. This rearrangement joins TRBV18 to TRBJ2-3, with 7 bases aligning to TRBD1. Trimming took 3 bases from V and 1 from J; bases not matched to a gene: 4. CDR1 KGHSH and CDR2 LQKENI come from the germline V gene. The length of the CDR3 is 15 residues. CDR3 region: CASSPSQGGTDTQYF. CDR3 in DNA: TGTGCCAGCTCACCTTCGCAGGGGGGCACAGATACGCAGTATTTT.

This chain links TRBV2 with TRBJ2-7; the match to TRBD1 covers 7 bases. The ends lost 4 bases at V and 3 bases at J; junction bases unmatched: 6. Per the germline V gene, CDR1 is SNHLY and CDR2 is FYNNEI. The CDR3 has 14 residues. The CDR3 loop is CASSGTGGGYEQYF. CDR3 DNA sequence: TGTGCCAGCAGTGGGACAGGTGGGGGCTACGAGCAGTACTTC.

The table lists this clone with a few counts. The chain carries TRBV7-2 and TRBJ2-7; unclear D gene. The germline gives CDR1 SGHTA, CDR2 FQGNSA. The CDR3 runs 16 residues. Trimming took off 3 bases at V and 2 bases at J, with 17 bases between the two ends. CDR3 DNA sequence: TGTGCCAGCAGCTTGTCCCTGAAATACCTCACCTACGAGCAGTACTTC. It encodes CASSLSLKYLTYEQYF. The full variable domain, with the rest looked up from reference TRBV7-2 and TRBJ2-7, is GAGVSQSPSNKVTEKGKDVELRCDPISGHTALYWYRQSLGQGLEFLIYFQGNSAPDKSGLPSDRFSAERTGGSVSTLTIQRTQQEDSAVYLCASSLSLKYLTYEQYFGPGTRLTVT.

V usage is TRBV12-2 and J usage is TRBJ1-5. TRBV12-2 is a recognized pseudogene. The CDR3 is 14 residues long. CDR3 nucleotides: TGTGCAAGTCGCTTAGACGGGTACAATCAGCCCCAGCATTTT. This translates into CASRLDGYNQPQHF.

This clone has more than one count but fewer than ten. The chain couples TRBV5-1 to TRBJ2-3, with 8 bases identical to TRBD2. This CDR3 is 16 amino acids long. Germline lookup yields CDR1 SGHRS and CDR2 YFSETQ. After removal of 4 bases from V and 1 base from J, the junction contained 8 bases not matched to a gene. CDR3 sequence reads: CASSRGEAGGTDTQYF. The CDR3 coding sequence is TGCGCCAGCAGCAGGGGCGAAGCGGGAGGCACAGATACGCAGTATTTT.

This clone was observed a few times. The gene calls are TRBV28 and TRBJ2-1; D is unclear. Trimming removed 9 bases at V and 0 bases at J, with 9 bases between. The germline V gene has CDR1 MDHEN and CDR2 SYDVKM. The CDR3 loop spans 13 amino acids. The CDR3 DNA follows: TGTGCCAGTCGGCGTCCCTCCTACAATGAGCAGTTCTTC. It specifies CASRRPSYNEQFF.

J is TRBJ2-4 and V is TRBV19; 10 bases are a match to TRBD2. Trimming cost V 1 base and J 6 bases; bases outside gene matches: 3. This CDR3 spans 15 amino acids. The germline V gene has CDR1 LNHDA and CDR2 SQIVND (reference sequence). The CDR3 here is CASSIGSSGRNIQYF. In nucleotides, the CDR3 is TGTGCCAGTAGTATAGGTTCTAGCGGGAGAAACATTCAGTACTTC.

This clone was counted between two and nine times. The rearrangement uses TRBV5-1 and TRBJ1-4; no reliable D call. CDR1 is SGHRS, CDR2 YFSETQ, per germline. V gave up 2 bases and J gave up 7 bases, with 9 bases separating them. This CDR3 comprises 13 residues. CDR3 sequence reads: CASSFSWGEKLFF. Written as DNA, the CDR3 is TGCGCCAGCAGCTTCTCCTGGGGTGAAAAACTGTTTTTT.

This clone showed up just a few times. The V gene is TRBV7-2, the J gene TRBJ2-7, with D maybe TRBD2 (5 bases). The V gene's germline CDR1 is SGHTA and CDR2 FQGNSA. Deletions cut 3 bases from V and 7 bases from J, with 22 bases between. CDR3 length equals 16 residues. The CDR3 loop is CASSLEASSARGEQYF. In nucleotides, the CDR3 is TGTGCCAGCAGCTTGGAGGCCTCGTCGGCCCGAGGGGAGCAGTACTTC.

This clone has just a few counts. The chain uses TRBV7-8 and TRBJ1-1; the D gene is possibly TRBD1 (6 bases). V lost 4 bases and J 1 base, leaving 10 bases between the germline ends. CDR3 size: 14 residues. The V gene's germline CDR1 is SGHVS and CDR2 FQNEAQ. The CDR3 nucleotides read TGTGCCAGCAGCTCACAGGGCGAGAACACTGAAGCTTTCTTT. Amino acid sequence: CASSSQGENTEAFF.

The chain combines TRBV19 with TRBJ2-5; D not certain. This CDR3 is built from 13 residues. Germline V lookup: CDR1 LNHDA, CDR2 SQIVND (reference sequence). With 3 bases removed from V and 3 bases from J, the gap between germline ends came to 8 bases. CDR3 sequence reads: CASSMGTEETQYF. Here the CDR3 DNA reads TGTGCCAGTAGTATGGGCACAGAAGAGACCCAGTACTTC.

This clone was seen a handful of times. The chain links TRBV5-1 to TRBJ2-1; perhaps TRBD1 as D (5 bases). V was clipped by 0 bases and J by 2 bases, with 12 bases between them. The CDR3 totals 16 residues. CDR1 SGHRS and CDR2 YFSETQ come from the germline V gene. The CDR3: CASSLVEVGPYNEQFF. The CDR3 coding sequence is TGCGCCAGCAGCTTGGTGGAAGTGGGGCCCTACAATGAGCAGTTCTTC.

The chain joins TRBV6-5 to TRBJ2-1, with TRBD2 matching over 8 bases. The CDR3 has 15 amino acids. Germline V lookup: CDR1 MNHEY, CDR2 SVGAGI. V trimming: 4 bases; J trimming: 5 bases; junction bases outside the gene matches: 7. CDR3 protein: CASSSREAFNNEQFF. The CDR3 DNA reads TGTGCCAGCAGTTCGCGGGAGGCCTTCAACAATGAGCAGTTCTTC.

This chain connects TRBV7-2 to TRBJ2-5, with a weak D call TRBD2 (5 bases). Trimming removed 8 bases from V and 1 base from J, with 11 bases in between. Germline V lookup: CDR1 SGHTA, CDR2 FQGNSA. The CDR3 extends over 13 amino acids. As DNA, the CDR3 is TGTGCCAGCTCCGGACTCCGCCAAGAGACCCAGTACTTC. It translates to CASSGLRQETQYF.

The V gene is TRBV25-1, the J gene TRBJ1-2; 11 bases map to TRBD1. The CDR3 has 13 residues. Germline CDR1 reads MGHDK; CDR2 reads SYGVNS. V gave up 4 bases and J gave up 7 bases; unmatched junction bases: 2. The CDR3 coding sequence is TGTGCCAGCAGTGGGACAGGGGGCGTTGGCTACACCTTC. It translates to CASSGTGGVGYTF.

The gene calls are TRBV2 and TRBJ2-7; no clear D. The CDR3 is 12 residues long. V was clipped by 6 bases and J by 4 bases, with 10 bases between them. Germline loops: CDR1 SNHLY, CDR2 FYNNEI. The CDR3 loop reads CASRYSGYEQYF. CDR3 sequence (DNA): TGTGCCAGCAGGTATTCAGGATACGAGCAGTACTTC.

V gene TRBV15 combines with J gene TRBJ2-3; 9 bases map to TRBD2. CDR1 is LNHNV, CDR2 YYDKDF, per germline (reference sequence). With 0 bases clipped from V and 2 bases from J, the junction kept 6 bases outside the gene matches. CDR3 length: 17 residues. The CDR3: CATSRESLAGTTDTQYF. In DNA form, the CDR3 reads TGTGCCACCAGCAGAGAGTCCCTAGCGGGAACCACAGATACGCAGTATTTT.

About this clone: Germline is not matched at one junction end, which may reflect a read error. J is TRBJ2-7 and V is TRBV7-2; 11 nucleotides line up with TRBD2. Germline loops: CDR1 SGHTA, CDR2 FQGNSA. The length of the CDR3 is 15 residues. CDR3 region: CVSSRGTSGLYEQYF. CDR3 sequence (DNA): TGTGTCAGCAGTCGAGGGACTAGCGGTCTCTACGAGCAGTACTTC.

This clone was detected only a few times. The V call is TRBV5-1, the J call TRBJ2-5; D is unresolved. This CDR3 has 13 residues. Germline V gene sequence: CDR1 SGHRS, CDR2 YFSETQ. V was shortened by 2 bases and J by 2 bases, with 7 bases between the two germline ends. This CDR3 reads CASSLMYQETQYF. The CDR3 nucleotides read TGCGCCAGCAGCTTAATGTATCAAGAGACCCAGTACTTC.

This clone has a handful of counts. V gene TRBV10-3 combines with J gene TRBJ1-4; 11 nucleotides agree with TRBD1. J gave up 10 bases and V 5 bases, and 6 bases lay outside the gene matches. The length of the CDR3 is 14 residues. Germline CDR1 is ENHRY and CDR2 is SYGVKD. DNA for the CDR3: TGTGCCATCAGTCCAGGACAGGGGGCGGGAAAACTGTTTTTT. Residues: CAISPGQGAGKLFF.

This clone turned up a few times. The chain has TRBV10-3 and TRBJ1-2; 8 bases agree with TRBD1. The V gene's germline CDR1 is ENHRY and CDR2 SYGVKD. This CDR3 is built from 14 residues. Unmatched junction bases numbered 6, after V lost 7 bases and J lost 2 bases. As DNA, the CDR3 is TGTGCCATCACCCGGGACAGGCAGAACTATGGCTACACCTTC. Protein sequence: CAITRDRQNYGYTF.